These 31 T cell receptor beta chains came from one sample sequenced in a study of T cells in Graves' hyperthyroidism and ophthalmopathy. The source material, RNA transcripts, was used to amplify TCR beta CDR3 regions. A set of HTBI primers served as the primers for a first-round RT-PCR of the TCR CDR3. TCRdb reanalysed the multiplex PCR reads using MiXCR and keeps one entry per CDR3 protein. The data hold about 530,000 distinct CDR3 sequences, with 15% to 20% observed a single time. Sample: blood. The receptors come from a woman aged 18-29 years with Graves' ophthalmopathy.

V is TRBV30 and J is TRBJ1-4; D unclear. In germline, CDR1 is GTSNPN, CDR2 SVGIG (reference sequence). The CDR3 extends over 14 amino acids. Trimming cost V 5 bases and J 2 bases, with 12 bases left between them. The CDR3 here is CAWERTATNEKLFF. CDR3 DNA sequence: TGTGCCTGGGAGAGGACCGCTACTAATGAAAAACTGTTTTTT. Full variable domain (missing parts from reference TRBV30 and TRBJ1-4): SQTIHQWPATLVQPVGSPLSLECTVEGTSNPNLYWYRQAAGRGLQLLFYSVGIGQISSEVPQNLSASRPQDRQFILSSKKLLLSDSGFYLCAWERTATNEKLFFGSGTQLSVL.

This clonotype occurred many times. V is TRBV11-2 and J is TRBJ2-3, with 16 bases fitting TRBD2. J gave up 4 bases and V 5 bases, and 15 bases lay outside the gene matches. The CDR3 consists of 20 residues. Germline V gene data show CDR1 as SGHAT and CDR2 as FQNNGV. CDR3 in amino acids: CASSGGPGLAGGSPADTQYF. The CDR3 DNA reads TGTGCCAGCAGCGGGGGCCCGGGACTAGCGGGGGGGAGCCCCGCAGATACGCAGTATTTT.

This clonotype showed up just a few times. This chain uses TRBV20-1 with TRBJ1-4, with D uncertain. The germline gives CDR1 DFQATT, CDR2 SNEGSKA (reference sequence). Trimming pared 7 bases from V and 1 base from J, leaving 7 bases between. This CDR3 has 12 residues. The CDR3 DNA follows: TGCAGTGTTGGGGAAACTAATGAAAAACTGTTTTTT. Amino acid sequence: CSVGETNEKLFF.

CDR3 protein: CASSQAGTTISYEQYF. CDR3 DNA sequence: TGTGCCAGCAGCCAGGCCGGGACTACTATTTCCTACGAGCAGTACTTC. The chain combines TRBV4-2 with TRBJ2-7, with 7 bases aligning to TRBD2. Germline CDR1 LGHNA, CDR2 YNFKEQ. Trimming took 3 bases from V and 1 from J; bases not matched to a gene: 9. The CDR3 is made up of 16 amino acids.

This clonotype was seen many times. The chain uses TRBV5-5 and TRBJ2-5; D not resolved. Germline V gene data show CDR1 as SGHKS and CDR2 as YYEKEE (reference sequence). The CDR3 runs 15 residues. V was trimmed by 2 bases and J by 5 bases, leaving 16 bases between them. CDR3 protein: CASSFLTEGRETQYF. The CDR3 bases are TGTGCCAGCAGCTTTCTGACGGAAGGTCGGGAGACCCAGTACTTC.

In its sample, this clonotype was seen many times. V gene TRBV28 combines with J gene TRBJ2-1; the D gene is possibly TRBD1 (5 bases). Germline V gene sequence: CDR1 MDHEN, CDR2 SYDVKM. V was pared by 3 bases and J by 5 bases, with 17 bases between. The length of the CDR3 is 16 residues. The CDR3 nucleotides are TGTGCCAGCAGTTTTTTTGAGACAGACCCAAACAATGAGCAGTTCTTC. Amino acid sequence: CASSFFETDPNNEQFF.

This clonotype has a handful of counts. The rearrangement links TRBV7-9 to TRBJ2-7; TRBD2 matches 8 bases. The V segment lost 4 bases and the J segment 3 bases; nucleotides outside the gene matches: 8. Germline-derived CDR1 and CDR2 are SEHNR and FQNEAQ (reference sequence). The CDR3 contains 15 residues. CDR3 nucleotides: TGTGCCAGCAGCTCTCCCCCAGCGGGAGACTACGAGCAGTACTTC. This encodes CASSSPPAGDYEQYF.

Many counts were recorded for this clonotype. The chain employs TRBV30 and TRBJ1-5, with a possible D match to TRBD1 (6 bases). Per germline, CDR1 GTSNPN and CDR2 SVGIG (reference sequence). V shed 6 bases and J shed 4 bases, with 13 bases lying between them. CDR3 size: 13 residues. CDR3 coding DNA: TGTGCCTGCCAGGGGCCGGGGAATCAGCCCCAGCATTTT. Translated, it gives CACQGPGNQPQHF.

V gene TRBV30 combines with J gene TRBJ1-2; D is ambiguous. The CDR3 covers 12 residues. The V end was cut by 3 bases, the J end by 8 bases, with 13 bases between. CDR1 GTSNPN and CDR2 SVGIG come from the germline V gene (reference sequence). CDR3 sequence: CAWSSYVEGYTF. The CDR3 DNA follows: TGTGCCTGGAGCTCATACGTGGAGGGCTACACCTTC. The variable domain in full, completed from reference TRBV30 and TRBJ1-2, reads SQTIHQWPATLVQPVGSPLSLECTVEGTSNPNLYWYRQAAGRGLQLLFYSVGIGQISSEVPQNLSASRPQDRQFILSSKKLLLSDSGFYLCAWSSYVEGYTFGSGTRLTVV.

This clonotype was observed at least ten times. J is TRBJ2-7 and V is TRBV30; 7 bases are shared with TRBD2. Germline-derived CDR1 and CDR2 are GTSNPN and SVGIG (reference sequence). V gave up 0 bases and J gave up 1 base; unmatched junction bases: 6. The CDR3 is 15 residues long. Written as DNA, the CDR3 is TGTGCCTGGAGTGTAACGGCCGGGAGGTCCTACGAGCAGTACTTC. Encoded protein: CAWSVTAGRSYEQYF.

This clonotype has ten or more counts. The chain carries TRBV7-8 and TRBJ2-2, with unresolved D. This CDR3 region has 14 residues. V lost 0 bases, J lost 6 bases, and 8 bases lay in between. Germline CDR1 is SGHVS and CDR2 is FQNEAQ. DNA of the CDR3: TGTGCCAGCAGCTTAGCGGCTGGTCCCGGGGAGCTGTTTTTT. Amino acid sequence: CASSLAAGPGELFF.

The chain combines TRBV27 with TRBJ1-5; possible D gene TRBD1, 6 bases. V was shortened by 5 bases and J by 8 bases, with 10 bases between the two germline ends. The V gene's germline CDR1 is MNHEY and CDR2 SMNVEV (reference sequence). The CDR3 consists of 12 residues. In DNA, the CDR3 is TGTGCCAGCAGTACTACAGGGAAGCCCCAGCATTTT. It is translated as CASSTTGKPQHF.

The chain carries TRBV5-5 and TRBJ1-2, with a weak D call TRBD1 (5 bases). This CDR3 has 14 amino acids. Germline values: CDR1 SGHKS, CDR2 YYEKEE (reference sequence). V was shortened by 0 bases and J by 8 bases, with 14 bases between the two germline ends. CDR3 sequence reads: CASSLGGQGQGYTF. CDR3 in DNA: TGTGCCAGCAGCTTGGGGGGCCAGGGTCAGGGCTACACCTTC.

The gene calls are TRBV19 and TRBJ1-1; D gene uncertain. The CDR3 runs to 14 residues. CDR1 and CDR2 (germline): LNHDA, SQIVND (reference sequence). Trimming stripped 7 bases from V and 1 base from J, with 13 bases between. The CDR3 DNA reads as TGTGCCAGTACCAAGCCTTCCGGGAACACTGAAGCTTTCTTT. As protein: CASTKPSGNTEAFF.

V and J are TRBV6-2 or TRBV6-3 and TRBJ2-7; D uncertain. Germline V gene sequence: CDR1 MNHEY, CDR2 SVGEGT. V gave up 0 bases and J gave up 3 bases, with 6 bases separating them. CDR3 size: 13 residues. CDR3 DNA: TGTGCCAGCAGTTACTCTCCCGACTACGAGCAGTACTTC. Translated, it gives CASSYSPDYEQYF.

Regarding this clonotype: A much larger clone differs by one base, so this may be a read error. No conserved phenylalanine or tryptophan is present at the end of the CDR3, so a read error is the likely explanation. The gene calls are TRBV3-1 and TRBJ2-7; 9 bases agree with TRBD2. This CDR3 has 16 residues. Germline CDR1 reads LGHDT; CDR2 reads YNNKEL (reference sequence). J was trimmed by 4 bases and V by 1 base; bases with no gene match: 8. Here the CDR3 DNA reads TGTGCCAGCAGCCAAGGTATTGGCGGGAGGGGATACGAGCAGTACCTC. Its protein product is CASSQGIGGRGYEQYL.

This chain links TRBV12-3 or TRBV12-4 with TRBJ1-1, with 11 bases lining up with TRBD1. This CDR3 has 17 amino acids. Trimming at V came to 0 bases and at J to 2 bases, leaving 5 bases not matched to a gene. CDR3 DNA sequence: TGTGCCAGCAGTTTAGCGCCTGGGACAGGGGGTAACACTGAAGCTTTCTTT. Its translation: CASSLAPGTGGNTEAFF.

This clonotype came up a few times. This chain joins TRBV18 and TRBJ1-1; no clear D gene. V was trimmed by 1 base and J by 4 bases, leaving 22 bases between them. The CDR3 totals 18 residues. Germline CDR1 is KGHSH and CDR2 is LQKENI. The CDR3 DNA reads TGTGCCAGCTCACCACGGGTCAGCAATATTAGGTGGGGCACTGAAGCTTTCTTT. This translates into CASSPRVSNIRWGTEAFF.

The chain recombines TRBV10-3 with TRBJ2-1, with 9 bases aligning to TRBD1. Germline trimming cut 7 bases from V and 6 bases from J; bases unmatched to any gene: 4. CDR1 and CDR2 (germline): ENHRY, SYGVKD. This CDR3 is 13 amino acids long. CDR3 amino acids: CAIMGQGPNEQFF. CDR3 bases: TGTGCCATCATGGGACAGGGACCCAATGAGCAGTTCTTC.

This chain connects TRBV13 to TRBJ2-7; D not certain. Deletions cut 6 bases from V and 0 bases from J, with 12 bases between. The CDR3 extends over 14 amino acids. CDR1 is PRHDT, CDR2 FYEKMQ, per germline (reference sequence). CDR3 DNA sequence: TGTGCCAGCAGAGAGTGGGGTAGCTCCTACGAGCAGTACTTC. The encoded protein is CASREWGSSYEQYF.

This chain joins TRBV28 and TRBJ1-5, with D tentatively TRBD1 (6 bases). The CDR3 consists of 15 residues. The germline V gene has CDR1 MDHEN and CDR2 SYDVKM. Trimming took 3 bases from V and 4 from J, leaving 13 bases between them. The CDR3 DNA sequence: TGTGCCAGCAGTTTTCGGACAGCCCTTAATCAGCCCCAGCATTTT. It encodes CASSFRTALNQPQHF.

In its sample, this clonotype was seen many times. The chain uses TRBV5-6 and TRBJ1-2; no reliable D call. Trimming removed 4 bases at V and 1 base at J, with 2 bases between. This CDR3 has 11 residues. From germline, CDR1 is SGHDT and CDR2 YYEEEE. The CDR3 region has the DNA TGTGCCAGCAGCAATAACTATGGCTACACCTTC. This sequence encodes CASSNNYGYTF.

This clonotype was counted ten times or more. This chain links TRBV27 with TRBJ2-7, with 7 bases that match TRBD1. Germline V gene lookup returns CDR1 MNHEY and CDR2 SMNVEV (reference sequence). The CDR3 consists of 14 residues. V shed 4 bases and J 2 bases; nucleotides not matched to a gene: 5. CDR3 in amino acids: CASSWTGDTYEQYF. The CDR3 DNA follows: TGTGCCAGCAGTTGGACAGGCGATACCTACGAGCAGTACTTC.

In the case of this clonotype: Given a much more abundant clone one base away, this may be a read error. CDR3 residues: CSVEVSGSPYNEQYF. The CDR3 nucleotides are TGCAGCGTTGAAGTGAGCGGGAGCCCCTACAATGAGCAGTACTTC. J is TRBJ2-1 and V is TRBV29-1; 8 bases are a match to TRBD2. Near its end, the DNA agrees better with TRBJ2-7, so the J call may be wrong. CDR3 length: 15 amino acids. Germline V CDR1 and CDR2: SQVTM, ANQGSEA.

In its sample, this clonotype was seen many times. The gene calls are TRBV11-2 and TRBJ2-5, with D perhaps being TRBD1 or TRBD2 (5 bases each). Germline CDR1 reads SGHAT; CDR2 reads FQNNGV. Trimming pared 4 bases from V and 5 bases from J, leaving 17 bases between. The CDR3 extends over 15 amino acids. The DNA of the CDR3 is TGTGCCAGCAGCTCCCGGACGAAACGGGACGAGACCCAGTACTTC. Its translation: CASSSRTKRDETQYF. Full variable domain (rest looked up from reference TRBV11-2 and TRBJ2-5): EAGVAQSPRYKIIEKRQSVAFWCNPISGHATLYWYQQILGQGPKLLIQFQNNGVVDDSQLPKDRFSAERLKGVDSTLKIQPAKLEDSAVYLCASSSRTKRDETQYFGPGTRLLVL.

At least ten counts were recorded for this clonotype. The V gene is TRBV11-2, the J gene TRBJ2-1; 7 bases align to TRBD2. The V segment lost 5 bases and the J segment 3 bases; nucleotides outside the gene matches: 10. From germline, CDR1 is SGHAT and CDR2 FQNNGV. There are 16 residues in the CDR3. This chain's CDR3 is CASSILGGGIYNEQFF. The CDR3 region has the DNA TGTGCCAGCAGCATACTAGGCGGGGGTATCTACAATGAGCAGTTCTTC.

This clonotype was seen at least ten times. This rearrangement joins TRBV2 to TRBJ1-1; no definite D call. The CDR3 runs 13 residues. Trimming pared 6 bases from V and 2 bases from J, leaving 10 bases between. Germline V gives CDR1 SNHLY, CDR2 FYNNEI. CDR3: CASRLDTNTEAFF. CDR3 DNA: TGTGCCAGCAGATTAGACACAAACACTGAAGCTTTCTTT.

This clonotype was seen many times. The V and J genes are TRBV30 and TRBJ2-7; no definite D call. The germline V gene has CDR1 GTSNPN and CDR2 SVGIG (reference sequence). V was clipped by 0 bases and J by 7 bases, with 13 bases between them. This CDR3 has 13 residues. CDR3 sequence: CAWSVASQSEQYF. In nucleotides, the CDR3 is TGTGCCTGGAGTGTCGCCAGCCAGAGTGAGCAGTACTTC.

There are many counts of this clonotype. This chain joins TRBV13 and TRBJ2-1; D not resolved. V was shortened by 0 bases and J by 10 bases, with 7 bases between the two germline ends. The CDR3 spans 12 residues. Germline V lookup: CDR1 PRHDT, CDR2 FYEKMQ (reference sequence). CDR3 loop: CASSLGVYEQFF. The CDR3 nucleotides are TGTGCCAGCAGCTTAGGGGTTTACGAGCAGTTCTTC.

Points on this clonotype: This could be a read error, since a much larger clone is one nucleotide away. The chain's CDR3 is CVSSFGPLYGYTF. The CDR3 DNA is TGTGTCAGCAGTTTTGGGCCCCTCTATGGCTACACCTTC. This chain links TRBV28 with TRBJ1-2; D is unresolved. Germline lookup yields CDR1 MDHEN and CDR2 SYDVKM. The CDR3 is made up of 13 amino acids.

The chain carries TRBV27 and TRBJ1-5; TRBD1 is a possible D gene (6 bases). This CDR3 has 12 amino acids. V was pared by 2 bases and J by 9 bases, with 8 bases between. Germline V gene lookup returns CDR1 MNHEY and CDR2 SMNVEV (reference sequence). The CDR3 nucleotides read TGTGCCAGCAGTTTAAGGGGGGGGCCCCAGCATTTT. Amino acids: CASSLRGGPQHF.